This passage covers 5 T cell receptor beta chains from one sample sequenced in a study of blood T cell repertoires in COVID-19. TCRdb's table, derived via immunoSEQ multiplex PCR, lists solely in-frame clones and lacks some. The profile shows under 300,000 clones, approximately 86% of them singletons. Material for sequencing was peripheral blood. These receptors came from a man between 60 and 75 years old who had recovered from COVID-19.

The V gene is TRBV19, the J gene TRBJ2-1; 8 nucleotides align to TRBD2. Germline V gene data show CDR1 as LNHDA and CDR2 as SQIVND (reference sequence). This CDR3 contains 12 residues. V shed 9 bases and J 16 bases; nucleotides not matched to a gene: 14. CDR3 sequence reads: CASQSEAGGLFF. CDR3 sequence (DNA): TGTGCCAGCCAATCAGAGGCGGGGGGCCTCTTCTTC. Drawing the rest from reference TRBV19 and TRBJ2-1, the complete variable domain is DGGITQSPKYLFRKEGQNVTLSCEQNLNHDAMYWYRQDPGQGLRLIYYSQIVNDFQKGDIAEGYSVSREKKESFPLTVTSAQKNPTAFYLCASQSEAGGLFFGPGTRLTVL.

In its sample, this clone was seen once. This chain connects TRBV2 to TRBJ1-3, with D possibly matching TRBD1 (5 bases). This CDR3 has 13 amino acids. CDR1 is SNHLY, CDR2 FYNNEI, per germline. V was pared by 4 bases and J by 4 bases, with 8 bases between. CDR3 nucleotide sequence: TGTGCCAGCAGTGTGGGGCCCGGAAACACCATATATTTT. Amino acid sequence: CASSVGPGNTIYF.

The chain has TRBV2 and TRBJ2-1, with 12 nucleotides matching TRBD2. Trimming took 2 bases from V and 11 from J; bases not matched to a gene: 13. Germline loops: CDR1 SNHLY, CDR2 FYNNEI. CDR3 length: 17 residues. This CDR3 reads CASSESLLPTSGGKQFF. CDR3 coding DNA: TGTGCCAGCAGTGAATCCTTACTTCCGACTAGCGGGGGTAAGCAGTTCTTC.

This sequence joins TRBV19 and TRBJ1-5, with D possibly TRBD1 on 6 matching bases. Germline lookup yields CDR1 LNHDA and CDR2 SQIVND (reference sequence). Deletions cut 6 bases from V and 0 bases from J, with 12 bases between. The CDR3 extends over 15 amino acids. The CDR3 DNA sequence: TGTGCCAGTAGGCTATACAGGGCTAGCAATCAGCCCCAGCATTTT. Translating gives CASRLYRASNQPQHF. The entire variable domain, with the rest obtained from reference TRBV19 and TRBJ1-5, is as follows: DGGITQSPKYLFRKEGQNVTLSCEQNLNHDAMYWYRQDPGQGLRLIYYSQIVNDFQKGDIAEGYSVSREKKESFPLTVTSAQKNPTAFYLCASRLYRASNQPQHFGDGTRLSIL.

The chain recombines TRBV30 with TRBJ1-1; TRBD1 might be the D (5 bases). Germline CDR1 GTSNPN, CDR2 SVGIG (reference sequence). The CDR3 spans 12 residues. V was cut by 4 bases and J by 3 bases, with 9 bases left in between. For the CDR3, the DNA is TGTGCCTGGAAGGGGTGGGACACTGAAGCTTTCTTT. Its protein product is CAWKGWDTEAFF.